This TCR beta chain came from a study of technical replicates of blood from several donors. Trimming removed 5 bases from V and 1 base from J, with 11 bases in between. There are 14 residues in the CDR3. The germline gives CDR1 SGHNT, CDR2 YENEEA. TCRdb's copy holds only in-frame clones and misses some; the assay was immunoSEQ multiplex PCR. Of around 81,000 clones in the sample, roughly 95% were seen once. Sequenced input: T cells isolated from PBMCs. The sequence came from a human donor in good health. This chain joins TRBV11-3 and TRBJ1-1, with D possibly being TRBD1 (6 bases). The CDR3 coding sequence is TGTGCCAGCAGCGTCGGACAGCAGAACACTGAAGCTTTCTTT. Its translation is CASSVGQQNTEAFF.